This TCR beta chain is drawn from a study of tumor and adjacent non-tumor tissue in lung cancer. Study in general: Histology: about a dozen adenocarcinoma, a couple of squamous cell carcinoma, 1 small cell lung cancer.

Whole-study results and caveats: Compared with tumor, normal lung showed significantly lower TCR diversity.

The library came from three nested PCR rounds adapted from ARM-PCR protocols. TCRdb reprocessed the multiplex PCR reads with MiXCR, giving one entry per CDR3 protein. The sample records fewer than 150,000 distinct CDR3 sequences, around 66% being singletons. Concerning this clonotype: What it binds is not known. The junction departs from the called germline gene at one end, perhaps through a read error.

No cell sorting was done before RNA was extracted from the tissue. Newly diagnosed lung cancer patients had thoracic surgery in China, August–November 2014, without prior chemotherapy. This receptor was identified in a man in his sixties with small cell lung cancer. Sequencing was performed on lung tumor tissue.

The CDR3 bases are TGTGCCAGCAGATTAGTCGCGGCATCCTACAATGAACAGTTCTTC. It encodes CASRLVAASYNEQFF. The rearrangement uses TRBV11-1 and TRBJ2-1; no reliable D call. CDR1 SGHAT and CDR2 FQDESV come from the germline V gene (reference sequence). There are 15 residues in the CDR3.